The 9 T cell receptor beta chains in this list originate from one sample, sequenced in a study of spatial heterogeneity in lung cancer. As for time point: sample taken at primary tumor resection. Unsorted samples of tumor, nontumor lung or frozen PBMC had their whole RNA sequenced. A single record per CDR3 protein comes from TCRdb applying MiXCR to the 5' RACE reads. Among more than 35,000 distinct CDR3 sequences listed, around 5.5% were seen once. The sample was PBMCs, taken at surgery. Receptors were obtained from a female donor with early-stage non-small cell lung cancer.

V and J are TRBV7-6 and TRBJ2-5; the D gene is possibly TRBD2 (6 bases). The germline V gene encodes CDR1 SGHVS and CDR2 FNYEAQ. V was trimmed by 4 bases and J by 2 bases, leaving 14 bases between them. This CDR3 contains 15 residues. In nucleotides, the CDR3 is TGTGCCAGCAGCTCCCCGGGACTCTTTCAAGAGACCCAGTACTTC. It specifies CASSSPGLFQETQYF. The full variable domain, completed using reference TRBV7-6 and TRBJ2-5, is GAGVSQSPRYKVTKRGQDVALRCDPISGHVSLYWYRQALGQGPEFLTYFNYEAQQDKSGLPNDRFSAERPEGSISTLTIQRTEQRDSAMYRCASSSPGLFQETQYFGPGTRLLVL.

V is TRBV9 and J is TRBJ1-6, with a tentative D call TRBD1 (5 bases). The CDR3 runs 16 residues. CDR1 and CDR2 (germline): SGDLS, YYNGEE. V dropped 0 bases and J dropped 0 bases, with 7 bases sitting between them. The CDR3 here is CASSVGGSSYNSPLHF. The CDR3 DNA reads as TGTGCCAGCAGCGTAGGGGGGAGCTCCTATAATTCACCCCTCCACTTT. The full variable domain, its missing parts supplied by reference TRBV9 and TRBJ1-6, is DSGVTQTPKHLITATGQRVTLRCSPRSGDLSVYWYQQSLDQGLQFLIQYYNGEERAKGNILERFSAQQFPDLHSELNLSSLELGDSALYFCASSVGGSSYNSPLHFGNGTRLTVT.

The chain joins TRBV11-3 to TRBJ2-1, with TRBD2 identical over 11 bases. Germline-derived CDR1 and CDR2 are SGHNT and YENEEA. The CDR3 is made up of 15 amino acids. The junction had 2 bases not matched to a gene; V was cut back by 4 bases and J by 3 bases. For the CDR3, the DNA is TGTGCCAGCAGCTCCGGGACTAGCGGCTACAATGAGCAGTTCTTC. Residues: CASSSGTSGYNEQFF.

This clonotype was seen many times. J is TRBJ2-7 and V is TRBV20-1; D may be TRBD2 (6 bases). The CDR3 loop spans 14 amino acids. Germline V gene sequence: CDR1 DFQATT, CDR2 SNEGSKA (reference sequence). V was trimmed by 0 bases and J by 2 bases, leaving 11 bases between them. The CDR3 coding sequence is TGCAGTGCTAGAGACGGGACTGGAGCCTACGAGCAGTACTTC. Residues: CSARDGTGAYEQYF.

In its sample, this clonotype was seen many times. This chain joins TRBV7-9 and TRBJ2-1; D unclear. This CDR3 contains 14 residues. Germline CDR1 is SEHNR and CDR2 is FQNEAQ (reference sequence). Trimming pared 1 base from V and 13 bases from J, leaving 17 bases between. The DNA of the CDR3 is TGTGCCAGCAGCTTAGGGCTGCTCAGAACTGAACAGTTCTTC. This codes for CASSLGLLRTEQFF.

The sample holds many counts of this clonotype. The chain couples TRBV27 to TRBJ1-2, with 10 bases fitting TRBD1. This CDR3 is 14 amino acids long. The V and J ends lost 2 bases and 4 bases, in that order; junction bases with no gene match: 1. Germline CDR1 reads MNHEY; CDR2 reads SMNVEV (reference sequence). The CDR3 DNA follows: TGTGCCAGCAGTTTAAGGACAGGGGGCTATGGCTACACCTTC. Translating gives CASSLRTGGYGYTF.

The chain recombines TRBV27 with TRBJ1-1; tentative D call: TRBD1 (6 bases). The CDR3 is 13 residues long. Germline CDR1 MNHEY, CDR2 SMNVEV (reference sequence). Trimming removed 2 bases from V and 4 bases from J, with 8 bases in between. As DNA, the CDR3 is TGTGCCAGCAGTTTAGGGGGCCCCACTGAAGCTTTCTTT. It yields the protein CASSLGGPTEAFF.

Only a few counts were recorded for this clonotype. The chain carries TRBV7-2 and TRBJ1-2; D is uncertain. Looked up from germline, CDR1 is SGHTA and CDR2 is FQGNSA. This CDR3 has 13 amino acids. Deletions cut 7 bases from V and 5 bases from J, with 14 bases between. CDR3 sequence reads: CASNSRGGYGYTF. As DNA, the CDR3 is TGTGCCAGCAACTCTAGAGGAGGGTATGGCTACACCTTC.

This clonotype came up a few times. The DNA of the CDR3 is TGTGCCAGCAGCCCCGCGGACAGGGCGTACACCGGGGAGCTGTTTTTT. It is translated as CASSPADRAYTGELFF. This chain connects TRBV6-6 to TRBJ2-2; 8 bases fit TRBD1. The CDR3 is made up of 16 amino acids. With 6 bases clipped from V and 3 bases from J, the junction kept 9 bases outside the gene matches. Germline values: CDR1 MNHNY, CDR2 SVGAGI (reference sequence).